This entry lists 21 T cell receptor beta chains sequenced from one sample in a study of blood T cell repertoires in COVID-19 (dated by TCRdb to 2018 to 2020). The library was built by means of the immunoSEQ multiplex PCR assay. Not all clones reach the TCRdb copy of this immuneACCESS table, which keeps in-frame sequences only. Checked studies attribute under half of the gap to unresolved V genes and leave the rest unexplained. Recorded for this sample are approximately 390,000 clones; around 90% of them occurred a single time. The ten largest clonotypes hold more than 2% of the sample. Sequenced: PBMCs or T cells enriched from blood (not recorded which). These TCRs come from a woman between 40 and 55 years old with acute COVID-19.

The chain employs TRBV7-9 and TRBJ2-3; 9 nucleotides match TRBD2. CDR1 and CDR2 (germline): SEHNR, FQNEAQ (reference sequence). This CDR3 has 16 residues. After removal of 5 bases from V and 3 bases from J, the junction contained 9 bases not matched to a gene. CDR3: CASSPTAGGITDTQYF. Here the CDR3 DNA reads TGTGCCAGCAGCCCGACAGCGGGGGGTATAACAGATACGCAGTATTTT. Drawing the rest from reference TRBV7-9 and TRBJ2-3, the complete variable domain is DTGVSQNPRHKITKRGQNVTFRCDPISEHNRLYWYRQTLGQGPEFLTYFQNEAQLEKSRLLSDRFSAERPKGSFSTLEIQRTEQGDSAMYLCASSPTAGGITDTQYFGPGTRLTVL.

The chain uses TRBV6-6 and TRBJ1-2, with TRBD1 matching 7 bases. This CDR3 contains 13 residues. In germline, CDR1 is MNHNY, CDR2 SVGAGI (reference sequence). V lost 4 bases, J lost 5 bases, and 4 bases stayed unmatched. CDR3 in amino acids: CASSSTGSYGYTF. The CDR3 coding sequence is TGTGCCAGCAGTTCGACAGGGAGTTATGGCTACACCTTC.

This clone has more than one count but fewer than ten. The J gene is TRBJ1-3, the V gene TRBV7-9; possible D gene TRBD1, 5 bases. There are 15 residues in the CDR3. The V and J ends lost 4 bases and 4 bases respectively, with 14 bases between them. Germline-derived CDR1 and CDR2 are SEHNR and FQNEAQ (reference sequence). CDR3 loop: CASSSREDTGNTIYF. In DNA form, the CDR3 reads TGTGCCAGCAGCTCCCGTGAGGACACGGGAAACACCATATATTTT.

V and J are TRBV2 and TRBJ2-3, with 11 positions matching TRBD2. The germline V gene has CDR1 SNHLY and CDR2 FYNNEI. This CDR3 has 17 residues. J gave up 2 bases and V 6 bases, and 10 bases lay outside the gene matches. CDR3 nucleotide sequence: TGTGCCAGCAGCGCGACCGGGACTAGCGGTTTCACAGATACGCAGTATTTT. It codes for CASSATGTSGFTDTQYF.

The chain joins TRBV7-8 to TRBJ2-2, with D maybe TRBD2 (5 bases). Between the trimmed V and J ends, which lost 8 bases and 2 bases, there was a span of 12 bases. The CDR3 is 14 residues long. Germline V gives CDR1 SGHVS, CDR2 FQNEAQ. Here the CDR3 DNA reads TGTGCCAGCCGATGGACTTATAACACCGGGGAGCTGTTTTTT. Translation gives CASRWTYNTGELFF.

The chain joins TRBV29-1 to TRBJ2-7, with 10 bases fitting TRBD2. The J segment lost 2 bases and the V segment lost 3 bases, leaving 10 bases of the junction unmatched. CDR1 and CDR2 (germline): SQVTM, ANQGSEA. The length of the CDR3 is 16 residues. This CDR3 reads CSVESIQRGGAYEQYF. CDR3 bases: TGCAGCGTTGAGTCCATACAGCGGGGGGGAGCCTACGAGCAGTACTTC.

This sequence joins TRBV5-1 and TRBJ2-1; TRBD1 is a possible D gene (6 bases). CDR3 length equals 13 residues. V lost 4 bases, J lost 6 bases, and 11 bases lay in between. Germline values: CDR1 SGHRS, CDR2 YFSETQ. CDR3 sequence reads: CASSLDRSNEQFF. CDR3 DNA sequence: TGCGCCAGCAGCCTGGACAGATCCAATGAGCAGTTCTTC. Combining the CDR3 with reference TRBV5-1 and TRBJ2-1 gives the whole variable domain KAGVTQTPRYLIKTRGQQVTLSCSPISGHRSVSWYQQTPGQGLQFLFEYFSETQRNKGNFPGRFSGRQFSNSRSEMNVSTLELGDSALYLCASSLDRSNEQFFGPGTRLTVL.

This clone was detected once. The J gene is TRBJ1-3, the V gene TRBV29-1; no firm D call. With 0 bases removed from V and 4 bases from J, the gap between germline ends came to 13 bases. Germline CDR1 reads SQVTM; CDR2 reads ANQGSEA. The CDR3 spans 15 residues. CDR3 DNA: TGCAGCGTTGAAGATTTTGGAGGGAGGGGAAACACCATATATTTT. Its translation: CSVEDFGGRGNTIYF.

CDR3 region: CASTTGTGAYNEQFF. CDR3 DNA: TGTGCCAGCACCACCGGGACAGGAGCCTACAATGAGCAGTTCTTC. V and J are TRBV7-6 and TRBJ2-1, with 8 bases aligning to TRBD1. With V trimmed by 7 bases and J by 2 bases, 7 bases remained unmatched. Germline V lookup: CDR1 SGHVS, CDR2 FNYEAQ. The length of the CDR3 is 15 residues.

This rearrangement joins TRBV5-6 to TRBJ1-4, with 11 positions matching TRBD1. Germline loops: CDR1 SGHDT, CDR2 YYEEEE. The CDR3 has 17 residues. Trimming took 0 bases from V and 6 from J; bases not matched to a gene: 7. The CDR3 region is CASSLDFEGQGDEKLFF. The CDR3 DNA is TGTGCCAGCAGCTTGGATTTTGAGGGACAGGGGGATGAAAAACTGTTTTTT.

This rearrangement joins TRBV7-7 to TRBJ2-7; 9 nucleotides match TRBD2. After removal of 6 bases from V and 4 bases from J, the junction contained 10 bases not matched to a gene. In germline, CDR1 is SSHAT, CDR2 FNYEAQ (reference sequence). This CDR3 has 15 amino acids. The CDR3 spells CASSKSSSGEYEQYF. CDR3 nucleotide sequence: TGTGCCAGCAGTAAGAGCTCTAGCGGGGAATACGAGCAGTACTTC.

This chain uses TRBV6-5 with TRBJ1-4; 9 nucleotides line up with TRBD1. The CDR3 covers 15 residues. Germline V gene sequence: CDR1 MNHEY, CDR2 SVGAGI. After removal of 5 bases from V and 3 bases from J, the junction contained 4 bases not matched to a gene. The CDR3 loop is CASSTQGAPNEKLFF. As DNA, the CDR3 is TGTGCCAGCAGTACACAGGGGGCGCCTAATGAAAAACTGTTTTTT.

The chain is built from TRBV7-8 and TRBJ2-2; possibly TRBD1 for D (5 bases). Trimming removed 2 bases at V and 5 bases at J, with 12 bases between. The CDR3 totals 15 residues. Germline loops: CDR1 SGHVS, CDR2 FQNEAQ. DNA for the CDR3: TGTGCCAGCAGCTTACGTCAGGGTAATACCGGGGAGCTGTTTTTT. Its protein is CASSLRQGNTGELFF.

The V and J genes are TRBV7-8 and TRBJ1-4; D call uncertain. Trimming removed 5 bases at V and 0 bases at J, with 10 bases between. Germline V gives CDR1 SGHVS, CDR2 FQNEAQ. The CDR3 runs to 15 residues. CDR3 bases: TGTGCCAGCAGCCCAAGAGTGGCAACTAATGAAAAACTGTTTTTT. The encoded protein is CASSPRVATNEKLFF.

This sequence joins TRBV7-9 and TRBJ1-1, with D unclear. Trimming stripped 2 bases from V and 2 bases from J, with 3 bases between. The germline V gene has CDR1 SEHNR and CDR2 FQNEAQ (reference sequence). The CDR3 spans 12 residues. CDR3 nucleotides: TGTGCCAGCAGCTTAACTAACACTGAAGCTTTCTTT. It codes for CASSLTNTEAFF.

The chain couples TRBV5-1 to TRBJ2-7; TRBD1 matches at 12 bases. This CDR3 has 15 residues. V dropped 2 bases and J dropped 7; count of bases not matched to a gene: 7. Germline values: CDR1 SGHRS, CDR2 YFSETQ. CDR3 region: CASSFGGQGAREQYF. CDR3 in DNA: TGCGCCAGCAGCTTTGGGGGACAGGGGGCTCGTGAGCAGTACTTC.

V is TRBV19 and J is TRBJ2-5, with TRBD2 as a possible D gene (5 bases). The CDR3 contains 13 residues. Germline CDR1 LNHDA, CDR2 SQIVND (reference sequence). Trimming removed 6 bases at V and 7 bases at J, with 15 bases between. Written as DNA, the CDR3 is TGTGCCAGTAGCCCCGGGAATAGTTGGACCCAGTACTTC. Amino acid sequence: CASSPGNSWTQYF. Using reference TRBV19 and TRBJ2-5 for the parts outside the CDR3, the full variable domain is DGGITQSPKYLFRKEGQNVTLSCEQNLNHDAMYWYRQDPGQGLRLIYYSQIVNDFQKGDIAEGYSVSREKKESFPLTVTSAQKNPTAFYLCASSPGNSWTQYFGPGTRLLVL.

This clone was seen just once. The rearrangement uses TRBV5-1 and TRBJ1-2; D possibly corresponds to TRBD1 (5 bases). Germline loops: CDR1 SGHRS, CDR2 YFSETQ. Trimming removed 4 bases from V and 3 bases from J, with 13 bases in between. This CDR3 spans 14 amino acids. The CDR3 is CASSPDDSDYGYTF. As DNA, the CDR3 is TGCGCCAGCAGCCCCGATGACAGCGACTATGGCTACACCTTC.

The CDR3 DNA reads TGTGCCAGCAGCCGCCTGGGACAGGCGAATAATTCACCCCTCCACTTT. This codes for CASSRLGQANNSPLHF. This chain joins TRBV3-1 (or the pseudogene TRBV3-2) and TRBJ1-6; 8 nucleotides line up with TRBD1. J lost 5 bases, V lost 4 bases, and 7 bases had no gene match. The germline V gene encodes CDR1 LGHDT and CDR2 YNNKEL (reference sequence). CDR3 size: 16 residues.

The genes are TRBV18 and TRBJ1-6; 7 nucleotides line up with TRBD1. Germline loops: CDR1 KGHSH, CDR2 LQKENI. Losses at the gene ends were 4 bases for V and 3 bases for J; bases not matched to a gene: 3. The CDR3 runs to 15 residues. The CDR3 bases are TGTGCCAGCTCACGGCAGGGGGACTATAATTCACCCCTCCACTTT. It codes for CASSRQGDYNSPLHF.

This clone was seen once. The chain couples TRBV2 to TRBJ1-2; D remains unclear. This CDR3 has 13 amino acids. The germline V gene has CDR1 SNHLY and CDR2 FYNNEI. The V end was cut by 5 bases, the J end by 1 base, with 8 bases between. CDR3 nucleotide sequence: TGTGCCAGCAGTCCCGAGGGTAACTATGGCTACACCTTC. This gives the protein CASSPEGNYGYTF.